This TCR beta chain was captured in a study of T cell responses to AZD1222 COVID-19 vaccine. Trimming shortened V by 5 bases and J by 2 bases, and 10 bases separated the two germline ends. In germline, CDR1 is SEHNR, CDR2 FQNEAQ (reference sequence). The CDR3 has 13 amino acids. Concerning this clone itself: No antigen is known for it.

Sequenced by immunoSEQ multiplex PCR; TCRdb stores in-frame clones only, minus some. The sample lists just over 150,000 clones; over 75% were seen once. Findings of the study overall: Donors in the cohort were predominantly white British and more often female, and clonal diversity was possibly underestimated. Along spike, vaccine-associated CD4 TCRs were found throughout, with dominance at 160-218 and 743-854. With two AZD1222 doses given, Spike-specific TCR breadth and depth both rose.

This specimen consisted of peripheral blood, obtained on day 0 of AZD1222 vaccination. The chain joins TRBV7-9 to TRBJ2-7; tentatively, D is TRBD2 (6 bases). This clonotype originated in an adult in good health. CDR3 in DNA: TGTGCCAGCAGCCCGCCGGGAGCCTACGAGCAGTACTTC. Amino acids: CASSPPGAYEQYF.